The next 9 T cell receptor beta chains were all read from a single sample in a study of shared clonotypes between healthy human individuals. Method: immunoSEQ multiplex PCR; TCRdb's copy keeps in-frame clones and lacks some. The table includes over 400,000 clones, approximately 78% detected once. Sequencing used PBMCs. The receptors come from a middle-aged woman in good health. Some clones in this sample may be carry-over from other donors' samples.

This chain uses TRBV28 with TRBJ2-1; D might be TRBD1 or TRBD2, each matching 7 bases. V was clipped by 4 bases and J by 6 bases, with 25 bases between them. The CDR3 runs to 18 residues. Germline CDR1 and CDR2: MDHEN and SYDVKM. CDR3 in DNA: TGTGCCAGCAGTTCTCCCAGGGGGGGTTTCAGTTTCCCCAATGAGCAGTTCTTC. Amino acid sequence: CASSSPRGGFSFPNEQFF.

The chain links TRBV6-5 to TRBJ2-5; either TRBD1 or TRBD2 may supply D (5 bases each). The CDR3 totals 15 residues. V was trimmed by 6 bases and J by 4 bases, leaving 18 bases between them. Germline loops: CDR1 MNHEY, CDR2 SVGAGI. CDR3 bases: TGTGCCAGCAGAAGGGACGGGAATTTAAGAGAGACCCAGTACTTC. It is translated as CASRRDGNLRETQYF.

This rearrangement joins TRBV10-2 to TRBJ1-1, with 8 positions matching TRBD1. This CDR3 comprises 14 residues. V was clipped by 7 bases and J by 1 base; unmatched bases: 5. CDR1 and CDR2 from the germline V gene are WSHSY and SAAADI. CDR3 in DNA: TGCGCCAGCATTAAGGACAGGGCGAACACTGAAGCTTTCTTT. Translating it yields CASIKDRANTEAFF.

This CDR3 reads CASSRDREFQGTQYF. The CDR3 region has the DNA TGTGCCAGCAGCCGGGACAGGGAGTTCCAGGGGACCCAGTACTTC. The chain uses TRBV7-8 and TRBJ2-5, with 9 bases identical to TRBD1. This CDR3 has 15 amino acids. Germline V gene lookup returns CDR1 SGHVS and CDR2 FQNEAQ. Losses at the gene ends were 5 bases for V and 7 bases for J; bases not matched to a gene: 11.

This chain connects TRBV9 to TRBJ2-1, with TRBD1 matching 8 bases. CDR3 length equals 15 residues. Losses at the gene ends were 2 bases for V and 2 bases for J; bases not matched to a gene: 3. CDR1 is SGDLS and CDR2 is YYNGEE in the germline V gene. The chain's CDR3 is CASSVGQGTYNEQFF. CDR3 coding DNA: TGTGCCAGCAGCGTCGGACAGGGAACCTACAATGAGCAGTTCTTC.

The V call is TRBV4-1, the J call TRBJ2-1; perhaps D is TRBD1 or TRBD2 (6 bases each). The CDR3 length is 15 residues. CDR1 is MGHRA and CDR2 is YSYEKL in the germline V gene. V shed 4 bases and J shed 4 bases, with 14 bases lying between them. CDR3 sequence (DNA): TGCGCCAGCAGCCTAGGGGGACTTGTTTACAATGAGCAGTTCTTC. Encoded protein: CASSLGGLVYNEQFF.

The rearrangement uses TRBV13 and TRBJ2-5; tentative D call: TRBD1 (6 bases). The DNA matches TRBJ2-7 better at its end, which makes the J call doubtful. Germline assignment: CDR1 PRHDT and CDR2 FYEKMQ (reference sequence). The CDR3 runs to 13 residues. This CDR3 is CASSLNRAYEQYF. As DNA, the CDR3 is TGTGCCAGCAGCTTAAACAGGGCCTACGAGCAGTACTTC.

To note about this clone: Other DNA sequences within the sample encode an identical CDR3. V usage is TRBV11-2 and J usage is TRBJ2-7; possibly TRBD2 for D (5 bases). The CDR3 has 14 amino acids. Deletions cut 6 bases from V and 0 bases from J, with 12 bases between. Germline loops: CDR1 SGHAT, CDR2 FQNNGV. The CDR3 protein is CASSLGGSSYEQYF. The CDR3 DNA reads TGTGCCAGCAGTCTCGGTGGGAGCTCCTACGAGCAGTACTTC.

The chain joins TRBV28 to TRBJ2-7; 8 bases agree with TRBD2. V gave up 2 bases and J gave up 6 bases; unmatched junction bases: 3. From germline, CDR1 is MDHEN and CDR2 SYDVKM. This CDR3 is built from 13 residues. CDR3 amino acids: CASSLKREGEQYF. Here the CDR3 DNA reads TGTGCCAGCAGTTTAAAACGGGAGGGCGAGCAGTACTTC. Using reference TRBV28 and TRBJ2-7 for the parts outside the CDR3, the full variable domain is DVKVTQSSRYLVKRTGEKVFLECVQDMDHENMFWYRQDPGLGLRLIYFSYDVKMKEKGDIPEGYSVSREKKERFSLILESASTNQTSMYLCASSLKREGEQYFGPGTRLTVT.